These 31 T cell receptor beta chains were sequenced from one sample in a study of blood T cells in healthy people across ages. Next came a second PCR, run for roughly 7 to 12 cycles, which used a sample-barcoded 5' primer along with a J-beta primer mix. TCRdb re-called the 5' RACE reads through MiXCR, storing one row per CDR3 protein. The table records fewer than 2 million distinct CDR3 sequences, about 39% of them present only once. Sequences were obtained from blood. The receptors derive from a human donor in good health.

The CDR3 region is CASSQILGRQRTEAFF. CDR3 sequence (DNA): TGTGCCAGCAGCCAAATTCTTGGAAGGCAGCGCACTGAAGCTTTCTTT. The rearrangement joins TRBV11-2 to TRBJ1-1; no clear D gene. The CDR3 extends over 16 amino acids. The V gene's germline CDR1 is SGHAT and CDR2 FQNNGV. The V end was cut by 5 bases, the J end by 4 bases, with 20 bases between.

This clonotype was observed a handful of times. The DNA for the CDR3 is TGTGCCAGCAGTTACCTGTTAAGCCCCTCGACTAACTATGGCTACACCTTC. Its protein is CASSYLLSPSTNYGYTF. V usage is TRBV6-6 and J usage is TRBJ1-2; no firm D call. The ends were cut back, 2 bases at V and 0 bases at J, with 16 bases in the middle. Germline V gene data show CDR1 as MNHNY and CDR2 as SVGAGI (reference sequence). This CDR3 region has 17 residues.

The J gene is TRBJ1-1, the V gene TRBV6-2 or TRBV6-3; D possibly corresponds to TRBD1 (5 bases). CDR1 MNHEY and CDR2 SVGEGT come from the germline V gene. CDR3 length: 16 amino acids. Deletions cut 1 base from V and 0 bases from J, with 12 bases between. The CDR3: CASSYFGGLVNTEAFF. The CDR3 nucleotides are TGTGCCAGCAGTTACTTCGGGGGACTGGTGAACACTGAAGCTTTCTTT.

The chain has TRBV27 and TRBJ1-2; weak D call: TRBD1 (6 bases). Germline loops: CDR1 MNHEY, CDR2 SMNVEV (reference sequence). The CDR3 contains 14 residues. Between the trimmed V and J ends, which lost 1 base and 12 bases, there was a span of 18 bases. CDR3 sequence reads: CASSLLGDTGGHTF. In DNA, the CDR3 is TGTGCCAGCAGTTTATTAGGTGACACGGGGGGCCACACCTTC.

This chain uses TRBV9 with TRBJ1-1; a weak D match, TRBD1 (5 bases). Germline loops: CDR1 SGDLS, CDR2 YYNGEE. There are 16 residues in the CDR3. Between the trimmed V and J ends, which lost 3 bases and 1 base, there was a span of 16 bases. CDR3 nucleotide sequence: TGTGCCAGCAGCGCAGTTCTCACGGGGACGAACACTGAAGCTTTCTTT. This gives the protein CASSAVLTGTNTEAFF.

The chain recombines TRBV10-3 with TRBJ2-3; maybe TRBD2 (5 bases). The germline V and J ends were trimmed by 7 bases and 4 bases, with 9 bases remaining between them. The length of the CDR3 is 12 residues. Germline V CDR1 and CDR2: ENHRY, SYGVKD. CDR3 sequence: CAINGESDTQYF. In nucleotides, the CDR3 is TGTGCCATCAATGGGGAGTCAGATACGCAGTATTTT.

The chain carries TRBV5-1 and TRBJ2-1; TRBD1 agrees at 7 bases. The trim removed 0 bases at V and 5 bases at J, leaving 11 bases unmatched. The CDR3 consists of 17 residues. Germline V gene sequence: CDR1 SGHRS, CDR2 YFSETQ. CDR3 nucleotide sequence: TGCGCCAGCAGCTTGGGAGACCGGGACAGAATAAACAATGAGCAGTTCTTC. Protein: CASSLGDRDRINNEQFF.

The rearrangement joins TRBV20-1 to TRBJ2-2; D gene uncertain. Between the trimmed V and J ends, which lost 3 bases and 2 bases, there was a span of 7 bases. Germline V gene lookup returns CDR1 DFQATT and CDR2 SNEGSKA (reference sequence). This CDR3 has 13 amino acids. In DNA, the CDR3 is TGCAGTGCTAGTACAGCAAACACCGGGGAGCTGTTTTTT. Its protein is CSASTANTGELFF.

The chain couples TRBV27 to TRBJ1-1; D is undetermined. With 8 bases removed from V and 5 bases from J, the gap between germline ends came to 12 bases. The CDR3 runs 12 residues. CDR1 and CDR2 (germline): MNHEY, SMNVEV (reference sequence). The CDR3 protein is CASANRVTEAFF. CDR3 in DNA: TGTGCCAGCGCCAACCGGGTTACTGAAGCTTTCTTT.

The chain couples TRBV5-1 to TRBJ1-1; TRBD1 is a possible D gene (5 bases). In germline, CDR1 is SGHRS, CDR2 YFSETQ. This CDR3 has 15 residues. V lost 4 bases and J 1 base, leaving 14 bases between the germline ends. The chain's CDR3 is CASSRFGTSNTEAFF. The CDR3 DNA sequence: TGCGCCAGCAGCCGTTTTGGGACCTCGAACACTGAAGCTTTCTTT.

The chain links TRBV5-4 to TRBJ1-6, with D perhaps TRBD1 (5 bases). The CDR3 loop spans 15 amino acids. Germline V gene sequence: CDR1 SGHNT, CDR2 YYREEE (reference sequence). Deletions cut 0 bases from V and 7 bases from J, with 11 bases between. The CDR3 DNA reads as TGTGCCAGCAGCTTGGCAGGGATGTGGAATTCACCCCTCCACTTT. Its translation is CASSLAGMWNSPLHF.

In this sample, this clonotype turned up a few times. This chain uses TRBV6-6 with TRBJ1-5; D uncertain. The V end lost 2 bases, the J end lost 6 bases, and 8 bases lay between the germline ends. This CDR3 is 13 amino acids long. Germline V gene data show CDR1 as MNHNY and CDR2 as SVGAGI (reference sequence). The CDR3 DNA reads TGTGCCAGCAGTTACCCGGATAGTCAGCCCCAGCATTTT. Protein: CASSYPDSQPQHF.

The V call is TRBV5-1, the J call TRBJ2-7; no clear D gene. CDR1 SGHRS and CDR2 YFSETQ come from the germline V gene. The V end lost 4 bases, the J end lost 0 bases, and 14 bases lay between the germline ends. This CDR3 comprises 15 residues. CDR3 region: CASSGSGLSSYEQYF. CDR3 coding DNA: TGCGCCAGCAGCGGGTCGGGTCTCAGCTCCTACGAGCAGTACTTC. The entire variable domain, with the rest obtained from reference TRBV5-1 and TRBJ2-7, is as follows: KAGVTQTPRYLIKTRGQQVTLSCSPISGHRSVSWYQQTPGQGLQFLFEYFSETQRNKGNFPGRFSGRQFSNSRSEMNVSTLELGDSALYLCASSGSGLSSYEQYFGPGTRLTVT.

There are a few counts of this clonotype. The genes are TRBV18 and TRBJ1-5; D remains ambiguous. Between the trimmed V and J ends, which lost 1 base and 7 bases, there was a span of 8 bases. The CDR3 has 13 residues. Germline loops: CDR1 KGHSH, CDR2 LQKENI. The CDR3 loop is CASSPLDVQPQHF. The DNA of the CDR3 is TGTGCCAGCTCACCACTAGACGTCCAGCCCCAGCATTTT.

In its sample, this clonotype was seen a few times. V is TRBV6-2 or TRBV6-3 and J is TRBJ1-6; 8 nucleotides align to TRBD1. Trimming cost V 2 bases and J 15 bases; bases outside gene matches: 6. Germline V gene sequence: CDR1 MNHEY, CDR2 SVGEGT. The CDR3 has 13 residues. The CDR3 loop reads CASSYGTGGLLHF. In DNA form, the CDR3 reads TGTGCCAGCAGTTACGGGACAGGCGGGCTCCTCCACTTT.

Comments on this clonotype: Its ends do not fully match the called genes, so a read error is possible. DNA of the CDR3: TGTGCCTCCAGTGATTTGCAAGGGGGCGCCTACATGAATGAGCAGTTCTTC. Translation gives CASSDLQGGAYMNEQFF. The V gene is TRBV24-1, the J gene TRBJ2-1; TRBD1 matches at 7 bases. The CDR3 totals 17 residues. CDR1 is KGHDR, CDR2 SFDVKD, per germline.

The V call is TRBV20-1, the J call TRBJ2-3; D is possibly TRBD2 (5 bases). With 6 bases removed from V and 2 bases from J, the gap between germline ends came to 12 bases. The CDR3 has 13 residues. Germline CDR1 DFQATT, CDR2 SNEGSKA (reference sequence). The CDR3 loop reads CSAIVGATDTQYF. The CDR3 DNA reads TGCAGTGCCATAGTGGGAGCCACAGATACGCAGTATTTT.

V gene TRBV2 combines with J gene TRBJ2-1; D unresolved. CDR1 and CDR2 from the germline V gene are SNHLY and FYNNEI. The CDR3 extends over 14 amino acids. Between the trimmed V and J ends, which lost 5 bases and 3 bases, there was a span of 11 bases. CDR3 sequence: CASSLATVYNEQFF. The CDR3 DNA sequence: TGTGCCAGCAGTTTGGCGACGGTCTACAATGAGCAGTTCTTC.

In this sample, this clonotype turned up a few times. CDR3 nucleotide sequence: TGTGCCAGCAGAATGAAATCTGAAGCTTTCTTT. This sequence encodes CASRMKSEAFF. The V call is TRBV6-2 or TRBV6-3, the J call TRBJ1-1; no firm D call. V dropped 6 bases and J dropped 6 bases, with 8 bases sitting between them. CDR3 length: 11 amino acids. Germline CDR1 and CDR2: MNHEY and SVGEGT.

The gene calls are TRBV3-1 and TRBJ1-6, with unresolved D. The CDR3 has 14 residues. Per the germline V gene, CDR1 is LGHDT and CDR2 is YNNKEL (reference sequence). Between the trimmed V and J ends, which lost 2 bases and 7 bases, there was a span of 9 bases. CDR3 in amino acids: CASSQLTQNSPLHF. CDR3 in DNA: TGTGCCAGCAGCCAACTGACCCAAAATTCACCCCTCCACTTT.

This clonotype was observed a single time. The V gene is TRBV9, the J gene TRBJ2-1; D gene ambiguous. Trimming stripped 3 bases from V and 3 bases from J, with 10 bases between. The germline V gene has CDR1 SGDLS and CDR2 YYNGEE. The CDR3 runs 14 residues. This CDR3 reads CASSGGPNYNEQFF. DNA for the CDR3: TGTGCCAGCAGCGGCGGCCCCAACTACAATGAGCAGTTCTTC.

Comments on this clonotype: A much larger clonotype is one base distant, so this may be a read error. The chain recombines TRBV28 with TRBJ1-5; no clear D gene. Germline V gene sequence: CDR1 MDHEN, CDR2 SYDVKM. This CDR3 is 15 amino acids long. The V end lost 5 bases, the J end lost 4 bases, and 15 bases lay between the germline ends. The CDR3 spells CASSPQELGNQPQHF. CDR3 sequence (DNA): TGTGCCAGCAGTCCCCAGGAGTTGGGGAATCAGCCCCAGCATTTT.

This clonotype occurred a few times. The chain is built from TRBV5-1 and TRBJ2-7, with 8 positions matching TRBD1. Trimming took 4 bases from V and 3 from J; bases not matched to a gene: 3. CDR1 and CDR2 from the germline V gene are SGHRS and YFSETQ. This CDR3 is built from 13 residues. The CDR3 nucleotides read TGCGCCAGCAGCAACGGACAGGGCTACGAGCAGTACTTC. Protein product: CASSNGQGYEQYF.

The chain joins TRBV30 to TRBJ1-5; the D gene is possibly TRBD1 (5 bases). Between the trimmed V and J ends, which lost 1 base and 8 bases, there was a span of 12 bases. In germline, CDR1 is GTSNPN, CDR2 SVGIG (reference sequence). CDR3 length: 13 residues. The DNA of the CDR3 is TGTGCCTGGAGTGCAGGGTTGGGGGAGCCCCAGCATTTT. The encoded protein is CAWSAGLGEPQHF. Supplemented by reference TRBV30 and TRBJ1-5, the full variable domain reads SQTIHQWPATLVQPVGSPLSLECTVEGTSNPNLYWYRQAAGRGLQLLFYSVGIGQISSEVPQNLSASRPQDRQFILSSKKLLLSDSGFYLCAWSAGLGEPQHFGDGTRLSIL.

A remark on this clonotype: A much larger clone differs from this one at a single base, so this may be a read error. CDR3 DNA sequence: TGCGCCAGCAGCGTAGGGACTAGCTGGGGGGATGAGCAGTTCTTC. It encodes CASSVGTSWGDEQFF. This chain links TRBV5-1 with TRBJ2-1, with 9 bases aligning to TRBD2. Per the germline V gene, CDR1 is SGHRS and CDR2 is YFSETQ. Losses at the gene ends were 4 bases for V and 8 bases for J; bases not matched to a gene: 10. The CDR3 has 15 residues. Combining the CDR3 with reference TRBV5-1 and TRBJ2-1 gives the whole variable domain KAGVTQTPRYLIKTRGQQVTLSCSPISGHRSVSWYQQTPGQGLQFLFEYFSETQRNKGNFPGRFSGRQFSNSRSEMNVSTLELGDSALYLCASSVGTSWGDEQFFGPGTRLTVL.

This chain connects TRBV3-1 to TRBJ2-4, with D perhaps TRBD1 (5 bases). Germline V lookup: CDR1 LGHDT, CDR2 YNNKEL (reference sequence). The CDR3 spans 18 residues. The germline V and J ends were trimmed by 2 bases and 0 bases, with 17 bases remaining between them. The CDR3 nucleotides are TGTGCCAGCAGCCAAAAGGGGATCACAGTGTTAGCCAAAAACATTCAGTACTTC. It codes for CASSQKGITVLAKNIQYF. The full variable domain, in which reference TRBV3-1 and TRBJ2-4 provide the parts outside the CDR3, is DTAVSQTPKYLVTQMGNDKSIKCEQNLGHDTMYWYKQDSKKFLKIMFSYNNKELIINETVPNRFSPKSPDKAHLNLHINSLELGDSAVYFCASSQKGITVLAKNIQYFGAGTRLSVL.

This sequence joins TRBV21-1 and TRBJ1-5; the table's D call, TRBD1, was not checked against the DNA. TRBV21-1 is flagged as a pseudogene. The CDR3 is made up of 15 amino acids. The CDR3 bases are TGTGCCAGCAGCAAATATTACTTCCAGGGGTCGCCCCAGCATTTT. It yields the protein CASSKYYFQGSPQHF.

This clonotype appeared a few times. An end of the junction differs from the germline gene, which may be a read error. This chain uses TRBV7-9 with TRBJ2-7; D is perhaps TRBD2 (6 bases). Judging by the DNA end, TRBJ2-4 fits better; the J call may be wrong. Germline CDR1 is SEHNR and CDR2 is FQNEAQ (reference sequence). There are 15 residues in the CDR3. In DNA, the CDR3 is TGTGCCAGCAGCTTGGGGGGAATAGCCAAAGACATTCAGTACTTC. It encodes CASSLGGIAKDIQYF.

The rearrangement links TRBV6-5 to TRBJ1-1, with TRBD1 matching 7 bases. Germline V gene lookup returns CDR1 MNHEY and CDR2 SVGAGI. The CDR3 is made up of 15 amino acids. J lost 4 bases, V lost 2 bases, and 7 bases had no gene match. CDR3 sequence (DNA): TGTGCCAGCAGTTACGCCAGGGGGAGCATCACTGAAGCTTTCTTT. This gives the protein CASSYARGSITEAFF.

This chain uses TRBV20-1 with TRBJ2-3; D is uncertain. The length of the CDR3 is 14 residues. CDR1 is DFQATT and CDR2 is SNEGSKA in the germline V gene (reference sequence). V lost 3 bases and J 2 bases, leaving 12 bases between the germline ends. The CDR3 is CSASGQTFTDTQYF. The CDR3 DNA reads as TGCAGTGCTAGTGGTCAGACATTCACAGATACGCAGTATTTT.

This clonotype was picked up a small number of times. The chain employs TRBV5-1 and TRBJ2-5; 7 nucleotides agree with TRBD2. Unmatched junction bases numbered 4, after V lost 0 bases and J lost 2 bases. The CDR3 covers 15 residues. Germline-derived CDR1 and CDR2 are SGHRS and YFSETQ. CDR3 bases: TGCGCCAGCAGCTTGGAAGCGGGGCCTCAAGAGACCCAGTACTTC. This sequence encodes CASSLEAGPQETQYF.